These T cell receptor beta chains were read from a single sample in a study of beta chain features in type 1 diabetes. Using immunoSEQ multiplex PCR, the repertoire was profiled, and TCRdb retains in-frame clones only, with some absent. The sample includes more than 100,000 clones, around 30% of them seen just once. The sample taken for sequencing was central memory CD4+ T cells from blood. The receptors derive from a woman under 30 with type 1 diabetes. Each CDR3 is given with its conserved first and last residue. Fields, in order: V gene, clone size, J gene, D gene, CDR3 DNA, CDR3 protein. A D gene is named only where the DNA matches it firmly. Size is stated for part of the rows, as once, few or many counts, or as a class when the clone is expanded.

>TRBV5-1|few|TRBJ2-2|NA
TGCGCCAGCAGCTCAGGGGAGTACGACGGGGAGCTGTTTTTT
CASSSGEYDGELFF
>TRBV7-2|few|TRBJ2-1|NA
TGTGCCAGCAGCTTAGTGTCCGGGAGAGGATTCTTC
CASSLVSGRGFF
>TRBV6-6|NA|TRBJ2-1|NA
TGTGCCAGCACCCTAGGCCAGATCTCCTACAATGAGCAGTTCTTC
CASTLGQISYNEQFF
>TRBV7-2|NA|TRBJ2-3|NA
TGTGCCAGCAGCGGAGGTCACACAGATACGCAGTATTTT
CASSGGHTDTQYF
>TRBV7-2|NA|TRBJ2-2|NA
TGTGCCAGCAGCTTAGCAAGGTACAGCACCGGGGAGCTGTTTTTT
CASSLARYSTGELFF
>TRBV2|few|TRBJ1-2|NA
TGTGCCAGCAGTGAGGGTTCGGGGTATGGCTACACCTTC
CASSEGSGYGYTF
>TRBV6-5|few|TRBJ1-3|TRBD1
TGTGCCAGCAGAAACAGGGGACCCGGAAACACCATATATTTT
CASRNRGPGNTIYF
>TRBV4-3|few|TRBJ1-2|NA
TGCGCCAGCAGCTTTCGCGGGGCCCTTAACTATGGCTACACCTTC
CASSFRGALNYGYTF
>TRBV4-3|NA|TRBJ1-2|NA
TGCGCCAGCAGCCAAGTTCGAGGCGGGGCCTTAAATGGCTACACCTTC
CASSQVRGGALNGYTF
>TRBV7-9|few|TRBJ1-2|TRBD1
TGTGCCAGCAGCTTAGCAGGGACAGAGTATGGCTACACCTTC
CASSLAGTEYGYTF
>TRBV29-1|NA|TRBJ1-2|NA
TGCAGCGCCGCGATGAGGGGGACCTATGGCTACACCTTC
CSAAMRGTYGYTF
>TRBV5-1|NA|TRBJ2-7|TRBD2
TGCGCCAGCAGCGCCGGACTAGACCCCTACGAGCAGTACTTC
CASSAGLDPYEQYF
>TRBV9|NA|TRBJ2-3|TRBD1
TGTGCCAGCAGCTTCGGGACAGGGACCAGCGATACGCAGTATTTT
CASSFGTGTSDTQYF
>TRBV7-2|NA|TRBJ1-5|NA
TGTGCCAGCAGCGCTCACAAGAGCAATCAGCCCCAGCATTTT
CASSAHKSNQPQHF
>TRBV9|once|TRBJ2-1|NA
TGTGCCAGCAGCGCGTGGACAGACAATGAGCAGTTCTTC
CASSAWTDNEQFF
>TRBV5-1|NA|TRBJ2-4|NA
TGCGCCAGCAGCTTACGTCCAGGGCCGGCGGAAAACATTCAGTACTTC
CASSLRPGPAENIQYF
>TRBV4-2|few|TRBJ2-7|NA
TGTGCCAGCAGCCGAGAACCCAGCTACGAGCAGTACTTC
CASSREPSYEQYF
>TRBV5-1|NA|TRBJ1-2|TRBD1
TGCGCCAGCAGCCCCGGGACAGGTGCGGGGGGCTACACCTTC
CASSPGTGAGGYTF
>TRBV18|few|TRBJ2-1|TRBD1
TGTGCCAGCTCACATGGACAGGGGGTAACTGAGCAGTTCTTC
CASSHGQGVTEQFF
>TRBV7-2|few|TRBJ1-4|TRBD1
TGTGCCAGCAGCCGCAGGACAGGGGGCGGTGAAAAACTGTTTTTT
CASSRRTGGGEKLFF
>TRBV11-3|NA|TRBJ2-1|TRBD2
TGTGCCAGCAGCTTGGGTGAGGGACTAGTCGACGAGCAGTTCTTC
CASSLGEGLVDEQFF
>TRBV30|NA|TRBJ2-3|NA
TGTGCCTGGAGTGCTGACATCACAGATACGCAGTATTTT
CAWSADITDTQYF
>TRBV5-4|NA|TRBJ2-5|TRBD1
TGTGCCAGCAGCTTACAGGGGGCAACGGAGACCCAGTACTTC
CASSLQGATETQYF
>TRBV28|NA|TRBJ1-5|NA
TGTGCCAGCAGAGACCCTGTGGGGGCCATGGGCAATCAGCCCCAGCATTTT
CASRDPVGAMGNQPQHF
>TRBV4-3|few|TRBJ2-2|TRBD2
TGCGCCAGCAGCCAAGATCTAGCGGGTTTTTCCGGCGGGGAGCTGTTTTTT
CASSQDLAGFSGGELFF
>TRBV27|NA|TRBJ2-1|TRBD2
TGTGCCAGATTCAAGCGGGAGTACAATGAGCAGTTCTTC
CARFKREYNEQFF
>TRBV4-3|NA|TRBJ2-3|TRBD2
TGCGCCAGCAGCCAAGGGTATCGGGATAGCGGGAGGGGCACAGATACGCAGTATTTT
CASSQGYRDSGRGTDTQYF
>TRBV6-1|NA|TRBJ2-5|TRBD1
TGTGCCAGCAAGTCGATGACAGGGGGCCAAGAGACCCAGTACTTC
CASKSMTGGQETQYF
>TRBV7-6|NA|TRBJ2-6|NA
TGTGCCAGCAGCTTGAGGGTGGGTGGGGCCAACGTCCTGACTTTC
CASSLRVGGANVLTF
>TRBV5-4|NA|TRBJ2-5|TRBD1
TGTGCCAGCAGCATCACCGGGACAGGTCGGGAGACCCAGTACTTC
CASSITGTGRETQYF
>TRBV27|NA|TRBJ1-2|TRBD1
TGTGCCAGCAGTTTATGGGGACAGGTTGGTGGCTACACCTTC
CASSLWGQVGGYTF
>TRBV23-1|NA|TRBJ2-3|NA
TGCGCCAGCAGTCAACCGGGGACTCAGACCACAGATACGCAGTATTTT
CASSQPGTQTTDTQYF
>TRBV6-5|few|TRBJ2-1|TRBD2
TGTGCCAGCAGTTACACCGGACTAGAAGGCAATGAGCAGTTCTTC
CASSYTGLEGNEQFF
>TRBV18|NA|TRBJ1-1|NA
TGTGCCAGCTCACCGGTGACAAGCACTGAAGCTTTCTTT
CASSPVTSTEAFF
>TRBV5-1|NA|TRBJ2-1|TRBD2
TGCGCCAGCAGCTTGGAAGGGACTAGCGGGAGAAGGAGGAATGAGCAGTTCTTC
CASSLEGTSGRRRNEQFF
>TRBV30|NA|TRBJ2-1|TRBD1
TGTGCCTGGAAGAGGGACAGCTCCTACAATGAGCAGTTCTTC
CAWKRDSSYNEQFF
>TRBV10-1|few|TRBJ2-3|NA
TGCGCCAGCAGTGATCGAGGTTCAGATACGCAGTATTTT
CASSDRGSDTQYF
>TRBV11-2|few|TRBJ2-5|TRBD2
TGTGCCAGCAGCTCAGGGGGGCTAGCGGGAGGTTTGGTGGAGACCCAGTACTTC
CASSSGGLAGGLVETQYF
>TRBV30|NA|TRBJ2-1|NA
TGTGCCTGGAGCCCAGGGGCGCCGAGGTACAATGAGCAGTTCTTC
CAWSPGAPRYNEQFF
>TRBV9|NA|TRBJ2-3|TRBD2
TGTGCCAGCAGCGTAGCGGGGGGGCAGGATACGCAGTATTTT
CASSVAGGQDTQYF
>TRBV7-2|few|TRBJ2-3|NA
TGTGCCAGCAGCTTCGGGAACACAGATACGCAGTATTTT
CASSFGNTDTQYF
>TRBV7-9|NA|TRBJ1-3|NA
TGTGCCAGCAGCTTAGGGACAGTAGCTGGAAACACCATATATTTT
CASSLGTVAGNTIYF
>TRBV14|NA|TRBJ2-1|NA
TGTGCCAGCAGCAAAACGGGCGGGCCCGGGGTATTGAAGCAGTTCTTC
CASSKTGGPGVLKQFF
>TRBV5-4|NA|TRBJ2-1|TRBD2
TGTGCCAGCAGCTGGGGGGGAGGGGTTTACAATGAGCAGTTCTTC
CASSWGGGVYNEQFF
>TRBV5-1|NA|TRBJ2-1|NA
TGCGCCAGCAGCTATGACAGTCTCAATGAGCAGTTCTTC
CASSYDSLNEQFF
>TRBV6-1|NA|TRBJ2-1|NA
TGTGCCAGCAGTTTAGTAGGAGGTTACAATGAGCAGTTCTTC
CASSLVGGYNEQFF
>TRBV2|NA|TRBJ1-4|NA
TGTGCCAGCAGTTATAACAGGGAAAAACTGTTTTTT
CASSYNREKLFF
>TRBV7-2|NA|TRBJ2-2|NA
TGTGCCAGCAGCTTTTATTCCGGGGAGCTGTTTTTT
CASSFYSGELFF
>TRBV28|NA|TRBJ1-1|NA
TGTGCCATCGGCACTGAAGCTTTCTTT
CAIGTEAFF
>TRBV13|few|TRBJ1-5|NA
TGTGCCAGCCCGGGTAACTCCCCCAATCAGCCCCAGCATTTT
CASPGNSPNQPQHF
>TRBV27|few|TRBJ2-2|TRBD1
TGTGCCAGCAACCGCCAGGGGGTCGCGAACACCGGGGAGCTGTTTTTT
CASNRQGVANTGELFF
>TRBV7-8|few|TRBJ2-1|TRBD2
TGTGCCAGCAGCCCGGGGAGGGCGGGTTCCTACAATGAGCAGTTCTTC
CASSPGRAGSYNEQFF
>TRBV28|few|TRBJ2-1|NA
TGTGCCAGCAGAAGTATAGATAGTGAGCAGTTCTTC
CASRSIDSEQFF
>TRBV27|NA|TRBJ2-5|TRBD1
TGTGCCAGCAGTTTATCGTCGACAGGGGAGACCCAGTACTTC
CASSLSSTGETQYF
>TRBV18|few|TRBJ1-5|NA
TGTGCCAGCTCACCAGCTACCAATCAGCCCCAGCATTTT
CASSPATNQPQHF
>TRBV6-1|NA|TRBJ1-2|NA
TGTGCCAGCAGTGAAGCCTCGGGGGGGCCCACTGGCTACACCTTC
CASSEASGGPTGYTF
>TRBV11-2|few|TRBJ2-5|NA
TGTGCCAGCAGCTTGGCGGCGGCGGTCCAAGAGACCCAGTACTTC
CASSLAAAVQETQYF
>TRBV30|medium-sized|TRBJ2-1|TRBD2
TGTGCCTGGAGCGCGGGACTAGCGGTCAATGAGCAGTTCTTC
CAWSAGLAVNEQFF
>TRBV7-2|few|TRBJ2-2|NA
TGTGCCAGCAATGAGGGAGTTACCGGGGAGCTGTTTTTT
CASNEGVTGELFF
>TRBV10-3|NA|TRBJ1-5|TRBD1
TGTGCCATCAGCTCGGGACAGGTGGGTAATCAGCCCCAGCATTTT
CAISSGQVGNQPQHF